The 4 T cell receptor beta chains below were found in one sample sequenced in a study of blood T cells in healthy people across ages (dated by TCRdb to the mid-2010s). To prepare the library, 5' RACE was applied. The listed sequencing device is Illumina HiSeq 2500. The second PCR ran for roughly 7 to 12 cycles and used a J-beta primer mix along with a sample-barcoded 5' primer. Using fastp at Q25 and MiXCR, TCRdb reprocessed the public reads and kept productive beta chains. One record per CDR3 amino acid sequence lists the most common genes and DNA. The sample table records approximately 690,000 distinct CDR3 sequences; 45% to 65% of these occur just once. Around 37% of the sample is in the top ten clones. The sample was blood. Receptors originate from a man aged 55 to 70 in good health.

The chain carries TRBV20-1 and TRBJ2-1; no clear D gene. The CDR3 is 11 residues long. Trimming shortened V by 2 bases and J by 3 bases, and 2 bases separated the two germline ends. Germline V gene sequence: CDR1 DFQATT, CDR2 SNEGSKA (reference sequence). The CDR3 nucleotides are TGCAGTGCTAGAATCTACAATGAGCAGTTCTTC. It codes for CSARIYNEQFF.

V usage is TRBV29-1 and J usage is TRBJ1-6, with 10 nucleotides matching TRBD1. J lost 7 bases, V lost 4 bases, and 1 base had no gene match. CDR3 length: 13 residues. Germline V gene sequence: CDR1 SQVTM, CDR2 ANQGSEA. CDR3 sequence (DNA): TGCAGCGTTGGGACAGGGGGAAATTCACCCCTCCACTTT. Its translation is CSVGTGGNSPLHF.

DNA of the CDR3: TGTGCCAGCTCCGTCCGGGGGATTAGCTCCTACGAGCAGTACTTC. It encodes CASSVRGISSYEQYF. The chain recombines TRBV18 with TRBJ2-7; tentative D call: TRBD2 (6 bases). V was pared by 6 bases and J by 0 bases, with 15 bases between. The CDR3 has 15 amino acids. CDR1 KGHSH and CDR2 LQKENI come from the germline V gene.

Only a few counts were recorded for this clonotype. The rearrangement joins TRBV29-1 to TRBJ2-7, with 7 bases lining up with TRBD1. In germline, CDR1 is SQVTM, CDR2 ANQGSEA. This CDR3 spans 14 amino acids. V was clipped by 6 bases and J by 2 bases; unmatched bases: 10. DNA for the CDR3: TGCAGCGTGCGCCAGGGGGTCGGTGCCTACGAGCAGTACTTC. This encodes CSVRQGVGAYEQYF.